Below are 13 T cell receptor beta chains sequenced from a single sample in a study of cytomegalovirus exposure and HLA in healthy donors. PCR involved 60 Vbeta and 13 Jbeta primers. Measured with immunoSEQ multiplex PCR; TCRdb has only the in-frame clones, and not every one. The data hold tens of thousands of clones, with around 68% observed a single time. Material for sequencing was PBMCs. The receptors originated from a woman in her thirties in good health and CMV-seronegative.

This clone came up a few times. V gene TRBV5-4 combines with J gene TRBJ1-4; no definite D call. The CDR3 runs to 14 residues. Trimming cost V 0 bases and J 8 bases, with 11 bases left between them. CDR1 SGHNT and CDR2 YYREEE come from the germline V gene (reference sequence). The CDR3: CASSLAGLEEKLFF. The CDR3 DNA sequence: TGTGCCAGCAGCTTGGCTGGGCTCGAAGAAAAACTGTTTTTT.

The chain recombines TRBV7-9 with TRBJ2-2, with 7 nucleotides matching TRBD2. Germline V lookup: CDR1 SEHNR, CDR2 FQNEAQ (reference sequence). This CDR3 is built from 14 residues. With V trimmed by 8 bases and J by 2 bases, 5 bases remained unmatched. This CDR3 reads CASSRDYNTGELFF. The CDR3 bases are TGTGCCAGCTCCCGGGACTACAACACCGGGGAGCTGTTTTTT.

This chain links TRBV4-3 with TRBJ2-5, with 9 bases matching TRBD1. In germline, CDR1 is LGHNA, CDR2 YSLEER. The CDR3 loop spans 13 amino acids. V was pared by 5 bases and J by 4 bases, with 2 bases of the junction left unmatched. CDR3: CASSAGQGETQYF. The CDR3 DNA follows: TGCGCCAGCAGCGCGGGACAGGGAGAGACCCAGTACTTC.

J is TRBJ1-1 and V is TRBV19; D possibly corresponds to TRBD1 (6 bases). The V end was cut by 6 bases, the J end by 5 bases, with 16 bases between. CDR1 and CDR2 (germline): LNHDA, SQIVND (reference sequence). The CDR3 loop spans 14 amino acids. CDR3: CASSLGGGRTEAFF. CDR3 sequence (DNA): TGTGCCAGTAGCCTAGGGGGGGGAAGAACTGAAGCTTTCTTT.

The V call is TRBV6-4, the J call TRBJ2-1, with D hard to call. Trimming took 2 bases from V and 9 from J, leaving 8 bases between them. The CDR3 extends over 12 amino acids. Germline CDR1 MRHNA, CDR2 SNTAGT. The CDR3 region has the DNA TGTGCCAGCAGTGACGGGCCCGGTGAGCAGTTCTTC. It codes for CASSDGPGEQFF.

The count of this clone is one. The chain links TRBV30 to TRBJ1-5; the match to TRBD1 covers 10 bases. Germline assignment: CDR1 GTSNPN and CDR2 SVGIG (reference sequence). J lost 3 bases, V lost 2 bases, and 4 bases had no gene match. The CDR3 has 15 residues. The CDR3 region is CAWSRDRGPNQPQHF. CDR3 nucleotides: TGTGCCTGGAGTAGGGACAGGGGACCCAATCAGCCCCAGCATTTT.

The chain has TRBV5-1 and TRBJ2-7, with D hard to call. Germline CDR1 is SGHRS and CDR2 is YFSETQ. Trimming removed 4 bases at V and 0 bases at J, with 14 bases between. The CDR3 covers 15 residues. CDR3 region: CASSPRGRPSYEQYF. In nucleotides, the CDR3 is TGCGCCAGCAGCCCCCGTGGCAGGCCCTCCTACGAGCAGTACTTC. The entire variable domain, with the rest obtained from reference TRBV5-1 and TRBJ2-7, is as follows: KAGVTQTPRYLIKTRGQQVTLSCSPISGHRSVSWYQQTPGQGLQFLFEYFSETQRNKGNFPGRFSGRQFSNSRSEMNVSTLELGDSALYLCASSPRGRPSYEQYFGPGTRLTVT.

The rearrangement links TRBV6-5 to TRBJ2-5; TRBD2 is a possible D gene (5 bases). CDR3 size: 16 residues. With 0 bases removed from V and 11 bases from J, the gap between germline ends came to 22 bases. The germline gives CDR1 MNHEY, CDR2 SVGAGI. The CDR3 DNA is TGTGCCAGCAGTTACTCCGACTCCTCGGGGTCCTTGGAGCAGTACTTC. Translated: CASSYSDSSGSLEQYF.

V and J are TRBV6-6 and TRBJ1-3, with TRBD1 matching 8 bases. This CDR3 is built from 15 residues. Looked up from germline, CDR1 is MNHNY and CDR2 is SVGAGI (reference sequence). Losses at the gene ends were 4 bases for V and 3 bases for J; bases not matched to a gene: 5. As DNA, the CDR3 is TGTGCCAGCAGTTTTCAGGGGGCTTTTGGAAACACCATATATTTT. Translated: CASSFQGAFGNTIYF.

This clone has just a few counts. The chain joins TRBV6-1 to TRBJ2-1, with 9 bases that match TRBD1. This CDR3 has 14 amino acids. Losses at the gene ends were 3 bases for V and 6 bases for J; bases not matched to a gene: 3. Germline V gene data show CDR1 as MNHNS and CDR2 as SASEGT. Written as DNA, the CDR3 is TGTGCCAGCAGTGATAAGGACAGGGGCAATGAGCAGTTCTTC. As protein: CASSDKDRGNEQFF.

At least ten counts were recorded for this clone. The genes are TRBV4-1 and TRBJ1-4; 11 bases match TRBD1. Trimming cost V 4 bases and J 8 bases; bases outside gene matches: 3. Germline CDR1 is MGHRA and CDR2 is YSYEKL. This CDR3 is 14 amino acids long. The CDR3 nucleotides read TGCGCCAGCAGCCCGGGACAGGGGGAGGAAAAACTGTTTTTT. This sequence encodes CASSPGQGEEKLFF.

The V gene is TRBV5-1, the J gene TRBJ2-7, with TRBD1 matching 10 bases. The CDR3 loop spans 14 amino acids. The germline V gene has CDR1 SGHRS and CDR2 YFSETQ. Unmatched junction bases numbered 2, after V lost 3 bases and J lost 2 bases. The CDR3 sequence: CASSYGQGAYEQYF. The CDR3 DNA is TGCGCCAGCAGCTACGGACAGGGGGCCTACGAGCAGTACTTC.

The J gene is TRBJ2-5, the V gene TRBV4-2, with 14 bases fitting TRBD2. From germline, CDR1 is LGHNA and CDR2 YNFKEQ. The CDR3 is 21 residues long. The trim removed 4 bases at V and 0 bases at J, leaving 16 bases unmatched. DNA for the CDR3: TGTGCCAGCAGCCGCCTTCAGCCCGGGACTAGCGGGGGCTACTACCAAGAGACCCAGTACTTC. Translated: CASSRLQPGTSGGYYQETQYF.